The clone carrying this T cell receptor beta chain was found a few times. Antigen specificity is unknown. This sample is part of a study of human T cells and chemical hapten exposure. General study points: No alteration of TCRs above 1 in 1000 frequency was seen with DPC sensitization.

TCRdb used MiXCR to reprocess the 5' RACE reads, holding one entry per CDR3 protein. The sample includes roughly 81,000 distinct CDR3 sequences, 6.5% to 8.5% of them seen just once. CDR1 SEHNR and CDR2 FQNEAQ come from the germline V gene (reference sequence). Trimming removed 4 bases from V and 7 bases from J, with 9 bases in between. The CDR3 consists of 12 residues. Unseparated into fractions, whole blood served as the source from which total RNA was extracted. The origin of this receptor is a male donor in good health. The V and J genes are TRBV7-9 and TRBJ2-3; D gene ambiguous. CDR3 amino acids: CASSSIGHTQYF. DNA of the CDR3: TGTGCCAGCAGCTCGATAGGACATACGCAGTATTTT.